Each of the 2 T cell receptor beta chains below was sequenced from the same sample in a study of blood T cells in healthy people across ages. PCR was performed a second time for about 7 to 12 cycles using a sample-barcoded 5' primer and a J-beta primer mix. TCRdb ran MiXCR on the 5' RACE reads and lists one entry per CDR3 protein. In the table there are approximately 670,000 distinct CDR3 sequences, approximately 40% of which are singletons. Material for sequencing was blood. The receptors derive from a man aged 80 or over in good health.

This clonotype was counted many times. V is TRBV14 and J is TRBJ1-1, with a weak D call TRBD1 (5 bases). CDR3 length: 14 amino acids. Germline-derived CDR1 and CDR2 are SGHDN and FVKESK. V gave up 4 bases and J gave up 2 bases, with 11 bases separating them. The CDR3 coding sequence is TGTGCCAGCAGCCGGTACCGGGGCAACACTGAAGCTTTCTTT. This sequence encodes CASSRYRGNTEAFF. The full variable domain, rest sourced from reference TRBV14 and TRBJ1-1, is EAGVTQFPSHSVIEKGQTVTLRCDPISGHDNLYWYRRVMGKEIKFLLHFVKESKQDESGMPNNRFLAERTGGTYSTLKVQPAELEDSGVYFCASSRYRGNTEAFFGQGTRLTVV.

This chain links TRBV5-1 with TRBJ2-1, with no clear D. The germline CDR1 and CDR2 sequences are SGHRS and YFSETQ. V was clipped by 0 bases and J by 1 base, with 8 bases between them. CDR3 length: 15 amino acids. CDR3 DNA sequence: TGCGCCAGCAGCTTGGGCACAGTGTCCTACAATGAGCAGTTCTTC. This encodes CASSLGTVSYNEQFF.